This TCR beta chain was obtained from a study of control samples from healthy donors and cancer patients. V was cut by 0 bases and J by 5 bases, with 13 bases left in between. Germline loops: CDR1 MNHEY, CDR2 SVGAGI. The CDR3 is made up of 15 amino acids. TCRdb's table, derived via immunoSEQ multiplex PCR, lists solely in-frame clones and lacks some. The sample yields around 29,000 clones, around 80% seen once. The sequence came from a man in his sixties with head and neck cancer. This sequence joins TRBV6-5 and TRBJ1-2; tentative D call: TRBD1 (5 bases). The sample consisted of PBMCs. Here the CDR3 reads CASSYSRGLAYGYTF. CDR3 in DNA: TGTGCCAGCAGTTACTCGAGGGGTTTGGCTTATGGCTACACCTTC.